Listed below are T cell receptor beta chains from one sample, sequenced in a study of blood T cell repertoires in COVID-19. Profiling relied on immunoSEQ multiplex PCR, and the TCRdb table lists in-frame clones only, not all of them. Here the sample spans approximately 100,000 clones, 87% being singletons. Sample: peripheral blood. These TCRs come from a man between 65 and 85 years old with acute or convalescent COVID-19. Each CDR3 is given with its conserved first and last residue.

V gene,CDR3 protein
TRBV12-3/TRBV12-4,CASSSALRGQQFF
TRBV5-1,CASSLTGGRYEQYF
TRBV29-1,CSGDRIGAETQYF
TRBV15,CATSIQTGELFF
TRBV19,CASSASGNTIYF
TRBV6-5,CASSYSTGTGGYGYTF
TRBV11-1,CASSTDNFSGANVLTF
TRBV5-1,CASSWGPTDTQYF
TRBV7-2,CASRPQGIPNTGELFF
TRBV28,CASRGPGVGYTF
TRBV6-4,CASSDDRDNSGNTIYF
TRBV4-2,CASSPNRGTSGNTIYF
TRBV4-1,CASSQDPPGLGGFSSYNSPLHF
TRBV30,CAWRESPARNEQYF
TRBV30,CAWGPGTLYSPLHF
TRBV7-2,CASSLARQNTIYF
TRBV6-5,CASSRWTGGNQPQHF
TRBV18,CASSPELRMGAGELFF